Listed here are 16 T cell receptor beta chains from one sample, sequenced in a study of blood T cell repertoires in COVID-19. This table comes from immunoSEQ multiplex PCR, and its TCRdb copy is limited to in-frame clones, with some not included. The sample records about 170,000 clones, around 90% being singletons. The sequenced sample was peripheral blood. The source is a man aged 18 to 30 with COVID-19, enrolled during active disease.

This clone was recorded once. V gene TRBV9 combines with J gene TRBJ2-3; 7 bases align to TRBD1. Germline V lookup: CDR1 SGDLS, CDR2 YYNGEE. The V segment lost 3 bases and the J segment 0 bases; nucleotides outside the gene matches: 4. The CDR3 extends over 15 amino acids. The chain's CDR3 is CASSGGDRSTDTQYF. The DNA of the CDR3 is TGTGCCAGCAGCGGAGGGGACAGAAGCACAGATACGCAGTATTTT.

The V and J genes are TRBV2 and TRBJ2-7; D may be TRBD2 (5 bases). Germline V gives CDR1 SNHLY, CDR2 FYNNEI. The CDR3 totals 11 residues. Trimming pared 6 bases from V and 6 bases from J, leaving 9 bases between. The CDR3 DNA reads as TGTGCCAGCAGGGGAGAGGTCGAGCAGTACTTC. It encodes CASRGEVEQYF.

J is TRBJ1-1 and V is TRBV5-1, with a weak D call TRBD1 (6 bases). CDR3 length: 14 residues. The germline V and J ends were trimmed by 4 bases and 7 bases, with 17 bases remaining between them. Germline values: CDR1 SGHRS, CDR2 YFSETQ. The CDR3 loop is CASSVTGTTSEAFF. The CDR3, as DNA: TGCGCCAGCAGCGTAACCGGGACAACTAGTGAAGCTTTCTTT.

The J gene is TRBJ2-1, the V gene TRBV27; 7 bases align to TRBD1. The CDR3 is made up of 14 amino acids. Germline assignment: CDR1 MNHEY and CDR2 SMNVEV (reference sequence). V dropped 0 bases and J dropped 6; count of bases not matched to a gene: 2. CDR3 protein: CASSLSGDSNEQFF. The CDR3 DNA is TGTGCCAGCAGTTTATCAGGGGACAGCAATGAGCAGTTCTTC.

The genes are TRBV18 and TRBJ1-3; D gene unclear. CDR1 KGHSH and CDR2 LQKENI come from the germline V gene. CDR3 size: 17 residues. With 2 bases removed from V and 0 bases from J, the gap between germline ends came to 14 bases. The CDR3 here is CASSPGSPSSSGNTIYF. The DNA of the CDR3 is TGTGCCAGCTCACCAGGGTCGCCTTCTAGCTCTGGAAACACCATATATTTT.

This chain uses TRBV6-5 with TRBJ2-7; 9 bases line up with TRBD2. The junction had 0 bases not matched to a gene; V was cut back by 3 bases and J by 6 bases. Germline values: CDR1 MNHEY, CDR2 SVGAGI. The CDR3 has 12 residues. The CDR3 coding sequence is TGTGCCAGCAGTTATAGCGGGAGCGAGCAGTACTTC. Translating gives CASSYSGSEQYF.

The chain combines TRBV28 with TRBJ1-2; 9 positions agree with TRBD1. Germline CDR1 and CDR2: MDHEN and SYDVKM. V trimming: 2 bases; J trimming: 0 bases; junction bases outside the gene matches: 4. The CDR3 spans 16 residues. CDR3 nucleotide sequence: TGTGCCAGCAGTTTACCGGGACAGGGCACTAACTATGGCTACACCTTC. Translation gives CASSLPGQGTNYGYTF.

The gene calls are TRBV5-1 and TRBJ2-7; D may be TRBD2 (5 bases). The germline V gene has CDR1 SGHRS and CDR2 YFSETQ. V was pared by 4 bases and J by 5 bases, with 19 bases between. The CDR3 is 15 amino acids. The CDR3 here is CASSPRATPSHEQYF. CDR3 coding DNA: TGCGCCAGCAGCCCAAGGGCTACCCCTAGCCACGAGCAGTACTTC.

This chain links TRBV9 with TRBJ2-1, with D possibly TRBD2 on 5 matching bases. The CDR3 length is 16 residues. Trimming shortened V by 1 base and J by 0 bases, and 11 bases separated the two germline ends. The germline gives CDR1 SGDLS, CDR2 YYNGEE. The CDR3 protein is CASSVQPADSYNEQFF. The DNA of the CDR3 is TGTGCCAGCAGCGTACAGCCAGCGGACTCCTACAATGAGCAGTTCTTC.

The genes are TRBV30 and TRBJ2-7; the D gene is possibly TRBD2 (6 bases). Germline assignment: CDR1 GTSNPN and CDR2 SVGIG (reference sequence). The V end was cut by 4 bases, the J end by 3 bases, with 19 bases between. This CDR3 has 15 amino acids. The chain's CDR3 is CAWNAGRTRDYEQYF. The CDR3 nucleotides are TGTGCCTGGAACGCGGGAAGGACGCGGGACTACGAGCAGTACTTC.

In this sample, this clone turned up once. The chain uses TRBV30 and TRBJ2-1; TRBD2 agrees at 11 bases. Germline CDR1 is GTSNPN and CDR2 is SVGIG (reference sequence). The CDR3 consists of 15 residues. Germline trimming cut 7 bases from V and 10 bases from J; bases unmatched to any gene: 15. The CDR3 DNA is TGTGCCTTAGCCTCCACTAGCGGGAGTAACGGCGAGCAGTTCTTC. It translates to CALASTSGSNGEQFF.

The rearrangement joins TRBV2 to TRBJ1-5; D is unclear. The germline V and J ends were trimmed by 6 bases and 6 bases, with 12 bases remaining between them. The CDR3 covers 13 residues. CDR1 and CDR2 (germline): SNHLY, FYNNEI. CDR3 in amino acids: CASSTESGQPQHF. In nucleotides, the CDR3 is TGTGCCAGCAGCACTGAGTCGGGTCAGCCCCAGCATTTT.

The gene calls are TRBV27 and TRBJ2-7; D possibly corresponds to TRBD2 (5 bases). CDR3 length: 15 residues. Germline CDR1 reads MNHEY; CDR2 reads SMNVEV (reference sequence). V was trimmed by 5 bases and J by 6 bases, leaving 20 bases between them. CDR3 sequence reads: CASSPRALELGEQYF. The CDR3 region has the DNA TGTGCCAGCAGTCCGCGAGCACTAGAGCTGGGCGAGCAGTACTTC.

J is TRBJ2-7 and V is TRBV27; D is perhaps TRBD1 (6 bases). Trimming took 5 bases from V and 6 from J, leaving 23 bases between them. This CDR3 has 16 residues. Germline V lookup: CDR1 MNHEY, CDR2 SMNVEV (reference sequence). The CDR3 nucleotides are TGTGCCAGCAGTACCCCCTCGGACAGATCTCCCACCGAGCAGTACTTC. This encodes CASSTPSDRSPTEQYF.

The rearrangement links TRBV13 to TRBJ2-2; TRBD2 matches 7 bases. This CDR3 has 16 amino acids. J was trimmed by 8 bases and V by 1 base; bases with no gene match: 10. Germline CDR1 PRHDT, CDR2 FYEKMQ (reference sequence). For the CDR3, the DNA is TGTGCCAGCAGCTTAGTCGCGGGAGAAAGGCAAGGGGAGCTGTTTTTT. Protein: CASSLVAGERQGELFF.

The chain employs TRBV27 and TRBJ2-5; 10 positions agree with TRBD2. Germline V gene lookup returns CDR1 MNHEY and CDR2 SMNVEV (reference sequence). The CDR3 is made up of 15 amino acids. V lost 3 bases to trimming and J lost 5 bases; unmatched junction nucleotides: 6. For the CDR3, the DNA is TGTGCCAGCAGTTTGGGAGCGGGAGGGCCCGAGACCCAGTACTTC. Amino acid sequence: CASSLGAGGPETQYF.